This TCR beta chain was profiled in a study of blood T cell repertoires in COVID-19. Study summary: The United States, Italy and Spain were the sources of the acute and convalescent COVID-19 samples.

Authors' analysis steps: Nucleated cell counts were estimated from reference gene primer amplification. Profiled with immunoSEQ multiplex PCR; TCRdb holds only in-frame clones, not every one. The DNA gave D and trimming, while V, J and clone size come from that table. The table shows approximately 91,000 clones, with about four fifths occurring only once. CDR1 and CDR2 (germline): SEHNR, FQNEAQ (reference sequence). This CDR3 comprises 16 residues. Trimming cost V 5 bases and J 7 bases; bases outside gene matches: 17. J is TRBJ2-7 and V is TRBV7-9, with TRBD1 matching 7 bases. Sequencing was carried out using peripheral blood. The clonotype was recovered from a woman of 80 years or more with acute or convalescent COVID-19. The CDR3 here is CASSPRDRVGIGEQYF. As DNA, the CDR3 is TGTGCCAGCAGCCCGCGAGACAGGGTAGGGATCGGTGAGCAGTACTTC.